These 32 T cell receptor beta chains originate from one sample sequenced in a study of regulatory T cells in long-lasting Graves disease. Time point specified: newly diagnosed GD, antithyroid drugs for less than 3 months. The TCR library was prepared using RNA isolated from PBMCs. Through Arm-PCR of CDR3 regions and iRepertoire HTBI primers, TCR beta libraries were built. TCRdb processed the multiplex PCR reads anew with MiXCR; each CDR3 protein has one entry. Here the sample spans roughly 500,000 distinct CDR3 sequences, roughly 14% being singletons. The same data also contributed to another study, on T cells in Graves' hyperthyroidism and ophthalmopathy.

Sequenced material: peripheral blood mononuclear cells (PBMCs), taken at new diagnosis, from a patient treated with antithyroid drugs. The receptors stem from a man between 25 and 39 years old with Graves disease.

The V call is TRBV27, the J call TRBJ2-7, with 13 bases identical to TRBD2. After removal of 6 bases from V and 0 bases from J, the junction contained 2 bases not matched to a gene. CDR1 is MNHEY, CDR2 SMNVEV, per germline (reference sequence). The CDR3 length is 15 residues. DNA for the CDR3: TGTGCCAGCAGGCGGACTAGCGGGAGCTCCTACGAGCAGTACTTC. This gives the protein CASRRTSGSSYEQYF.

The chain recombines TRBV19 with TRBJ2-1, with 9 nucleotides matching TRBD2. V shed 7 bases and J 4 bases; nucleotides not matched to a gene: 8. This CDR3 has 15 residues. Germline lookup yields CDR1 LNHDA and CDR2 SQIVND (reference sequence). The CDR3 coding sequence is TGTGCCAGTATGGTCGCACTAGCGGGTTACAATGAGCAGTTCTTC. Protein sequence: CASMVALAGYNEQFF.

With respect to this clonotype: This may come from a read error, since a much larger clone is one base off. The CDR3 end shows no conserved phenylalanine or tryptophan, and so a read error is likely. For the CDR3, the DNA is TGTGCCAGCAGCTTATACCGCAGGGACGGAGAGACCCAGTACTAC. It specifies CASSLYRRDGETQYY. The rearrangement joins TRBV7-8 to TRBJ2-5, with D perhaps given as TRBD1 or TRBD2 (5 bases each). The CDR3 has 15 residues. Per germline, CDR1 SGHVS and CDR2 FQNEAQ. V lost 2 bases and J 4 bases, leaving 14 bases between the germline ends.

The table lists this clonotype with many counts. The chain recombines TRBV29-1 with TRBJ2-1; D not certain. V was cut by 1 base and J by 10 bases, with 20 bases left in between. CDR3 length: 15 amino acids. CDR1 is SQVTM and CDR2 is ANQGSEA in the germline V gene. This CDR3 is CSVEVDRTVPGEQFF. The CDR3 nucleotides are TGCAGCGTTGAAGTTGATAGGACGGTCCCTGGGGAGCAGTTCTTC.

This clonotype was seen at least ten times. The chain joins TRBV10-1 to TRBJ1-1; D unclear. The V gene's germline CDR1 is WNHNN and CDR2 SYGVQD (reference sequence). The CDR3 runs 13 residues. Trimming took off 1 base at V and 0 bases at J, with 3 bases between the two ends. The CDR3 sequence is CASSELVNTEAFF. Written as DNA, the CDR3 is TGCGCCAGCAGTGAGTTGGTGAACACTGAAGCTTTCTTT.

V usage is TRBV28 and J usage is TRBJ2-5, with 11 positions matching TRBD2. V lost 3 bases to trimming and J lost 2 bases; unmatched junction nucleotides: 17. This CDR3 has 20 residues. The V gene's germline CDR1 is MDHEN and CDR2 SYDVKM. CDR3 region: CASSLRTSGYGMGEQETQYF. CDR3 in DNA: TGTGCCAGCAGTTTGCGGACTAGCGGGTATGGCATGGGGGAGCAAGAGACCCAGTACTTC.

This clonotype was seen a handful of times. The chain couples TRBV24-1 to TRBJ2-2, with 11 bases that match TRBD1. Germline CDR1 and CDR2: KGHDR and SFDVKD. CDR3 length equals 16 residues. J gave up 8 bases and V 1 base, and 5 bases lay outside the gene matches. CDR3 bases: TGTGCCACCAGTGATTTTGGACAGGGGGCATGGGGGGAGCTGTTTTTT. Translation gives CATSDFGQGAWGELFF.

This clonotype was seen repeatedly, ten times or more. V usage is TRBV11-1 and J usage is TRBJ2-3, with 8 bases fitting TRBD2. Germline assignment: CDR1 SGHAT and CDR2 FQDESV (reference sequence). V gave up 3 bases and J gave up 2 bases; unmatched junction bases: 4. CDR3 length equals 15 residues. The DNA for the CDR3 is TGTGCCAGCAGCTTTGGCGGGAGGCCCACAGATACGCAGTATTTT. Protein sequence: CASSFGGRPTDTQYF. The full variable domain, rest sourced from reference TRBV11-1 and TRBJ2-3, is EAEVAQSPRYKITEKSQAVAFWCDPISGHATLYWYRQILGQGPELLVQFQDESVVDDSQLPKDRFSAERLKGVDSTLKIQPAELGDSAMYLCASSFGGRPTDTQYFGPGTRLTVL.

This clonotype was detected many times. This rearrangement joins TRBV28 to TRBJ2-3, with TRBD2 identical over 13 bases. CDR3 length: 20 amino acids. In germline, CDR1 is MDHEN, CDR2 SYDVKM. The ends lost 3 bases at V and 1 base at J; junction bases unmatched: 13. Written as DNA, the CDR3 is TGTGCCAGCAGTTTCCCCGGGACTAGCGGGGACCGCGTGGGCACAGATACGCAGTATTTT. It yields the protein CASSFPGTSGDRVGTDTQYF.

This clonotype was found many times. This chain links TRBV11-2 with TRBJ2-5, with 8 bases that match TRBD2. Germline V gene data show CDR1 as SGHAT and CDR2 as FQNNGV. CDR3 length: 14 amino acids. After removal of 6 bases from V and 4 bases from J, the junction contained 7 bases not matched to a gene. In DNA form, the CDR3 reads TGTGCCAGCAGAGAGAGCGGGAGAGCAGAGACCCAGTACTTC. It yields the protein CASRESGRAETQYF.

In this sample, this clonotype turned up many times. CDR3 DNA sequence: TGCAGCTCCTTGAGTGGGGGAAACACTGAAGCTTTCTTT. Its translation: CSSLSGGNTEAFF. The gene calls are TRBV29-1 and TRBJ1-1; weak D call: TRBD1 (5 bases). Between the trimmed V and J ends, which lost 8 bases and 2 bases, there was a span of 15 bases. The CDR3 runs 13 residues. Germline CDR1 reads SQVTM; CDR2 reads ANQGSEA.

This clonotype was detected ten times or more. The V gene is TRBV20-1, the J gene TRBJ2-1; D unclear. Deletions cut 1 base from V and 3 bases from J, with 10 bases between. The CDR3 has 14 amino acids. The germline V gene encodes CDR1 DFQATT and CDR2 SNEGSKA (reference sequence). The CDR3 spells CSARGEASYNEQFF. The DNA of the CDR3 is TGCAGTGCTAGAGGGGAAGCCAGCTACAATGAGCAGTTCTTC.

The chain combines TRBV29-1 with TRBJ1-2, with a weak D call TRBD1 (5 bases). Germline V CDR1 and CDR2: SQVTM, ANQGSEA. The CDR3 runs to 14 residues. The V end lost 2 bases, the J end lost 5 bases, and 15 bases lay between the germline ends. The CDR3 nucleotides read TGCAGCGTTGAAAGTTGGGTTGGGGGGTATGGCTACACCTTC. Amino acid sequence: CSVESWVGGYGYTF. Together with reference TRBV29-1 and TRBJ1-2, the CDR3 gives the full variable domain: SAVISQKPSRDICQRGTSLTIQCQVDSQVTMMFWYRQQPGQSLTLIATANQGSEATYESGFVIDKFPISRPNLTFSTLTVSNMSPEDSSIYLCSVESWVGGYGYTFGSGTRLTVV.

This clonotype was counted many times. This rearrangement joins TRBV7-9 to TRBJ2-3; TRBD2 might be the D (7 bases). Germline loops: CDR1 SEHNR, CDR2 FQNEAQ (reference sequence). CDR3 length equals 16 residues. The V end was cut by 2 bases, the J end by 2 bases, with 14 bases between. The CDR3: CASSLLRGADTDTQYF. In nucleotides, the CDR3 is TGTGCCAGCAGCTTATTACGGGGGGCGGACACAGATACGCAGTATTTT.

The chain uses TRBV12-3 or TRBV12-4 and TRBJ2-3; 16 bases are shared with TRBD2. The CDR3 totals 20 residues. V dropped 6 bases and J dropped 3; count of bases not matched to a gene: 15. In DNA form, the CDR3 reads TGTGCCAGCAGCGTTCCTCCGGGACTAGCGGGAGGGCTGATGACAGATACGCAGTATTTT. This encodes CASSVPPGLAGGLMTDTQYF.

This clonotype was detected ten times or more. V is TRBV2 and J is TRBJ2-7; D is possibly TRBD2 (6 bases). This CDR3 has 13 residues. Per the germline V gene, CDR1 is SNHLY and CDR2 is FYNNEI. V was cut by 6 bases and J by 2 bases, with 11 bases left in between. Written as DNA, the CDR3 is TGTGCCAGCAGCGGGGGAAGGGCCTACGAGCAGTACTTC. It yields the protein CASSGGRAYEQYF. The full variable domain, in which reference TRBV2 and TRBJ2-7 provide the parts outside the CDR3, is EPEVTQTPSHQVTQMGQEVILRCVPISNHLYFYWYRQILGQKVEFLVSFYNNEISEKSEIFDDQFSVERPDGSNFTLKIRSTKLEDSAMYFCASSGGRAYEQYFGPGTRLTVT.

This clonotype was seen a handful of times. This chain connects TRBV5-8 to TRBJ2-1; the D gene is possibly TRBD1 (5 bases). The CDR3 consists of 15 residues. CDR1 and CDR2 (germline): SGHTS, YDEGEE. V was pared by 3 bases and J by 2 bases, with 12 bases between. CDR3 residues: CASSSQGDPYNEQFF. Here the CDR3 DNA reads TGTGCCAGCAGCTCTCAGGGCGACCCCTACAATGAGCAGTTCTTC.

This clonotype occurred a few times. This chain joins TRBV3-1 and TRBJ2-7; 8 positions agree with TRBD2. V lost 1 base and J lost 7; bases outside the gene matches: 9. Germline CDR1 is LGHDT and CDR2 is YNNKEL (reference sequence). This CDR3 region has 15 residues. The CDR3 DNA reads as TGTGCCAGCAGCCAAGTGTCGGGAGGGGTCTCAGAGCAGTACTTC. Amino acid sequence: CASSQVSGGVSEQYF.

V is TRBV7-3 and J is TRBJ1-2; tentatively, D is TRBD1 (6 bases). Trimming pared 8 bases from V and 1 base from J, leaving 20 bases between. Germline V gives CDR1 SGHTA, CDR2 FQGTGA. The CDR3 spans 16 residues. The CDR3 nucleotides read TGTGCCAGCGGATCAGGGGCCCAACTCTTTAACTATGGCTACACCTTC. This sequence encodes CASGSGAQLFNYGYTF.

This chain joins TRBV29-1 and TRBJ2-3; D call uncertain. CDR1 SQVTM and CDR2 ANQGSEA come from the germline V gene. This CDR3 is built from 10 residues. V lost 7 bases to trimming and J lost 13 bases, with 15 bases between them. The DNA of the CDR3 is TGCAGCGCTAGACTGGACCGGGAGTATTTT. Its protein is CSARLDREYF.

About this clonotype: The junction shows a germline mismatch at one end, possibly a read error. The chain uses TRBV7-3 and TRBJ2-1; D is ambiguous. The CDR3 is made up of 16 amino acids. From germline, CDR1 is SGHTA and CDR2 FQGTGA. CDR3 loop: CASSLAPGSPYNERFF. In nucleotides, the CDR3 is TGTGCCAGCAGCTTAGCCCCAGGTTCACCCTACAATGAGCGGTTCTTC.

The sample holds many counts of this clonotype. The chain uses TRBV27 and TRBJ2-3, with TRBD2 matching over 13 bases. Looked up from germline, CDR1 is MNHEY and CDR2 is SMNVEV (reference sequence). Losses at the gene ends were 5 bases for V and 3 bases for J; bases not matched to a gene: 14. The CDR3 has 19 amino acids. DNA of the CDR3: TGTGCCAGCAGTCCCCTCCCACTACTAGCGGGAGGGTTAACAGATACGCAGTATTTT. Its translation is CASSPLPLLAGGLTDTQYF.

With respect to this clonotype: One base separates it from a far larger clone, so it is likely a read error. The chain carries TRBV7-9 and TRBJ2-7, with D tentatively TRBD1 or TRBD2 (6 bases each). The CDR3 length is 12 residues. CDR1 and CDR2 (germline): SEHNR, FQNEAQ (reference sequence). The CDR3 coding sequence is TGTGCCAGCAACTTAGGGGGGAGGGAGCAGTACTTC. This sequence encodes CASNLGGREQYF.

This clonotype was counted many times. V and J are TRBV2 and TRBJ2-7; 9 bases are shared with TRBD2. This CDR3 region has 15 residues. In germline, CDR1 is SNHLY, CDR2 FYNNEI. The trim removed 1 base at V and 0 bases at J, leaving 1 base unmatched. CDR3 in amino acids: CASSEELAGSYEQYF. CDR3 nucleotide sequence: TGTGCCAGCAGTGAAGAACTAGCGGGCTCCTACGAGCAGTACTTC.

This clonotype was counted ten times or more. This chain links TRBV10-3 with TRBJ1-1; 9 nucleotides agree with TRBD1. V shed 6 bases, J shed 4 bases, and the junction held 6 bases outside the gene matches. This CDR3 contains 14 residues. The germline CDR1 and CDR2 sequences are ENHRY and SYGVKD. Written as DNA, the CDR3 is TGTGCCATCAGCTCCGGGACAGGGACCACTGAAGCTTTCTTT. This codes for CAISSGTGTTEAFF.

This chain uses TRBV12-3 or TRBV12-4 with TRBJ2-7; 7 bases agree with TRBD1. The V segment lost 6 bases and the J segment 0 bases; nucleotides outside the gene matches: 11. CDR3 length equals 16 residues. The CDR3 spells CASRTSGTVPSYEQYF. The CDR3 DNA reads TGTGCCAGCAGAACCTCGGGGACAGTCCCCTCCTACGAGCAGTACTTC.

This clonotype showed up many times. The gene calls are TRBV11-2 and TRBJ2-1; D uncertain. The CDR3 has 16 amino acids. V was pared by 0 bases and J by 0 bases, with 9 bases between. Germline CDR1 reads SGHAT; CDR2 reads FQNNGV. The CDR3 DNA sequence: TGTGCCAGCAGCTTAGATCGTAGGTACTCCTACAATGAGCAGTTCTTC. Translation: CASSLDRRYSYNEQFF.

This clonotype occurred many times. The CDR3 DNA is TGCAGTGCTAGAGTGGACAGGGAAGCTTTCTTT. This sequence encodes CSARVDREAFF. V is TRBV20-1 and J is TRBJ1-1; 7 nucleotides align to TRBD1. The J segment lost 8 bases and the V segment lost 1 base, leaving 1 base of the junction unmatched. Germline lookup yields CDR1 DFQATT and CDR2 SNEGSKA (reference sequence). CDR3 length: 11 residues.

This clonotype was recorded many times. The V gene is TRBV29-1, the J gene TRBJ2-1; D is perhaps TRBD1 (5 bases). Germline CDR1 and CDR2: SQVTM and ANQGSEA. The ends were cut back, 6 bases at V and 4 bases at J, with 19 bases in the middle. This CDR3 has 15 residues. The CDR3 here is CSVAFGQGLYNEQFF. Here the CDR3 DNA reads TGCAGCGTCGCATTTGGACAAGGGCTATACAATGAGCAGTTCTTC.

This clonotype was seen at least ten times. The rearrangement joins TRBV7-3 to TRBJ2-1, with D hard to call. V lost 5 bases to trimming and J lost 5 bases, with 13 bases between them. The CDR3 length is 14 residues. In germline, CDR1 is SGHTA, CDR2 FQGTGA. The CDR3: CASSPNRLNNEQFF. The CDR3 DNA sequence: TGTGCCAGCAGCCCGAACCGGTTGAACAATGAGCAGTTCTTC.

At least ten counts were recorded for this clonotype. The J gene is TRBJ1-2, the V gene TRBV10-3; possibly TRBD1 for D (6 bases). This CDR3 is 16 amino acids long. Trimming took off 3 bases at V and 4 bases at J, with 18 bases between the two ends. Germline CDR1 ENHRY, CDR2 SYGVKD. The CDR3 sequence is CAISDPNRGVIYGYTF. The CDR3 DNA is TGTGCCATCAGTGATCCCAATAGGGGGGTTATCTATGGCTACACCTTC.

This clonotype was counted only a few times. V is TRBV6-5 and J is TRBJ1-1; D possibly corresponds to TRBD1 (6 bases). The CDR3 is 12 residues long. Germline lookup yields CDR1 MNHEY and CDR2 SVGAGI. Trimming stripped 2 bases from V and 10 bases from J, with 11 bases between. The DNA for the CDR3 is TGTGCCAGCAGTTACCAGGGGAGGATAGCTTTCTTT. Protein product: CASSYQGRIAFF.